The rows below give T cell receptor beta chains drawn from one sample of a study of T cell repertoires in cytomegalovirus infection. Via MiXCR, TCRdb re-called the reads, giving one row per CDR3 protein. The sample lists a few hundred thousand distinct CDR3 sequences; over 15% were seen once. Sequencing input: CD8+ T cells from PBMCs. These receptors all come from a human donor in good health (CMV status not recorded). Some clones in this sample may be carry-over from other donors' samples. Both conserved end residues are part of each CDR3. Fields, in order: J gene, clone size, D gene, V gene, CDR3 protein, CDR3 DNA. D genes are given only for firm matches. Clone size is given for some rows only: seen once, a few or many times, or a class if the clone is expanded.

>TRBJ1-1|few|-|TRBV28
CASSFGGRQPEAFF
TGTGCCAGCAGTTTTGGGGGACGCCAGCCTGAAGCTTTCTTT
>TRBJ1-5|many|-|TRBV7-9
CASSSGPPRGLPQHF
TGTGCCAGCAGTTCGGGCCCTCCCAGAGGGTTGCCCCAGCATTTT
>TRBJ1-1|-|-|TRBV12-3/TRBV12-4
CASRGIVDRNTEAFF
TGTGCCAGCAGAGGGATAGTCGATCGGAACACTGAAGCTTTCTTT
>TRBJ2-7|few|-|TRBV29-1
CSVEAGTPGIEQYF
TGCAGCGTTGAGGCCGGGACACCAGGAATTGAGCAGTACTTC
>TRBJ1-6|few|-|TRBV5-4
CASSLAYPRSALHF
TGTGCCAGCAGCTTGGCCTATCCGAGATCAGCCCTCCACTTT
>TRBJ1-5|many|TRBD1|TRBV6-2/TRBV6-3
CASRMTGGFQPQHF
TGTGCCAGCAGAATGACAGGGGGCTTCCAGCCCCAGCATTTT
>TRBJ1-1|few|TRBD1|TRBV12-3/TRBV12-4
CASSLGTANEAFF
TGTGCCAGCAGTCTTGGGACAGCCAATGAAGCTTTCTTT
>TRBJ1-1|-|-|TRBV9
CASSVVVRGAKNTEAFF
TGTGCCAGCAGCGTAGTCGTCCGGGGGGCGAAGAACACTGAAGCTTTCTTT
>TRBJ1-1|many|-|TRBV6-1
CASSERAGMNTEAFF
TGTGCCAGCAGTGAAAGGGCGGGAATGAACACTGAAGCTTTCTTT
>TRBJ2-3|few|TRBD1|TRBV4-1
CASSQDGTGVSDTQYF
TGCGCCAGCAGCCAAGACGGGACAGGGGTTTCAGATACGCAGTATTTT
>TRBJ2-7|many|-|TRBV7-2
CASSYRDRYYEQYF
TGTGCCAGCAGCTACCGGGACCGGTACTACGAGCAGTACTTC
>TRBJ1-4|few|TRBD1|TRBV7-9
CASSPRDRANEKLFF
TGTGCCAGCAGCCCAAGGGACAGGGCAAACGAAAAACTGTTTTTT
>TRBJ2-7|-|-|TRBV20-1
CSALQDTEQYF
TGCAGTGCGCTCCAGGATACCGAGCAGTACTTC
>TRBJ2-5|many|TRBD1|TRBV7-8
CASSYTGATETQYF
TGTGCCAGCAGCTATACAGGGGCAACAGAGACCCAGTACTTC
>TRBJ2-7|many|TRBD1|TRBV6-1
CASSAGQGTYEQYF
TGTGCCAGCAGTGCTGGACAGGGTACCTACGAGCAGTACTTC
>TRBJ1-4|few|TRBD1|TRBV7-9
CASSGSGQDNEKLFF
TGTGCCAGCAGCGGATCGGGACAGGATAATGAAAAACTGTTTTTT
>TRBJ2-3|few|TRBD2|TRBV20-1
CSARDPIAGTSTDTQYF
TGCAGTGCTAGAGATCCCATAGCGGGGACTAGCACAGATACGCAGTATTTT
>TRBJ2-5|few|-|TRBV7-9
CASSRDGQETQYF
TGTGCCAGCAGCCGGGACGGCCAAGAGACCCAGTACTTC
>TRBJ2-3|few|TRBD2|TRBV3-1
CASSQDMGTSLNTQYF
TGTGCCAGCAGCCAAGATATGGGGACTAGCCTTAATACGCAGTATTTT
>TRBJ2-7|-|-|TRBV7-4
CASSVTAPRNEQYF
TGTGCCAGCAGCGTGACAGCTCCTAGAAACGAGCAGTACTTC
>TRBJ2-7|few|TRBD1|TRBV6-6
CASSYSRTGGYEQYF
TGTGCCAGCAGTTACTCCCGGACAGGGGGCTACGAGCAGTACTTC
>TRBJ2-7|many|-|TRBV7-2
CASSSPIRVFEQYF
TGTGCCAGCAGCTCCCCGATTAGGGTGTTCGAGCAGTACTTC
>TRBJ2-1|few|-|TRBV20-1
CSAHTGSYNEQFF
TGCAGTGCTCATACAGGGTCCTACAATGAGCAGTTCTTC